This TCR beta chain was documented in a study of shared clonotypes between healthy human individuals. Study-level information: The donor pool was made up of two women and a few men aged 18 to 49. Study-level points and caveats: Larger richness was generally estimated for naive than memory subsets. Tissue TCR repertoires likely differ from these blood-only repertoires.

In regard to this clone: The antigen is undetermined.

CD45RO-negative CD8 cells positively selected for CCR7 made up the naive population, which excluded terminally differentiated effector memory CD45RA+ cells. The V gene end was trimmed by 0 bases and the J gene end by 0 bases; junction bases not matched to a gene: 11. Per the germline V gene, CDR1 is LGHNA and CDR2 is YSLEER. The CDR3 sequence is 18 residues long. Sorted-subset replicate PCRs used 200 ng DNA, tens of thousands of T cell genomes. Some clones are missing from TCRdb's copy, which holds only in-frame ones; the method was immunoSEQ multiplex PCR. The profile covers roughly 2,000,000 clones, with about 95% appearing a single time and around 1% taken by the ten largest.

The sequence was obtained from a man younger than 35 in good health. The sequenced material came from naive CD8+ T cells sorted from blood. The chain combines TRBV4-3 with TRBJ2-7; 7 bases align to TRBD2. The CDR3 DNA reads TGCGCCAGCAGCCAAGATGGAGCGGGACGGGACTACTCCTACGAGCAGTACTTC. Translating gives CASSQDGAGRDYSYEQYF.